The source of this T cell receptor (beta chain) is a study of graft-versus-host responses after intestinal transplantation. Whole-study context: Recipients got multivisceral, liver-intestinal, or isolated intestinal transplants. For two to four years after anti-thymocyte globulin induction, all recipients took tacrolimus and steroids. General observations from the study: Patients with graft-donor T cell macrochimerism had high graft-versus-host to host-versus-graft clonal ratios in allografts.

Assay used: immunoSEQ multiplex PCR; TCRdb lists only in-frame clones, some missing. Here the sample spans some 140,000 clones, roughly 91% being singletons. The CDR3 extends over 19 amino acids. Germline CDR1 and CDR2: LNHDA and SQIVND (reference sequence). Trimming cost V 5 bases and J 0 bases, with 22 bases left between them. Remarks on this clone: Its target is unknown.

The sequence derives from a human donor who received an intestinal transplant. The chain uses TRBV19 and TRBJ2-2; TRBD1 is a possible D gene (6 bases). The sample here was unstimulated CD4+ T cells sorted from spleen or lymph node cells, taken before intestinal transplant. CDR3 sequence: CASSRIPPGQTANTGELFF. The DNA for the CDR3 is TGTGCCAGTAGTCGTATCCCTCCGGGACAAACAGCGAACACCGGGGAGCTGTTTTTT.